This T cell receptor beta chain was profiled in a study of blood T cell repertoires in COVID-19. Original processing methods: From reference gene primer amplification, estimates of nucleated cell counts were derived. Data came from immunoSEQ multiplex PCR; TCRdb stores just in-frame clones and leaves some out. From that table come the V and J calls and clone size; the DNA was used to work out D and trimming. The sample records about 200,000 clones, about 82% being singletons. Sequences were obtained from PBMCs or T cells enriched from blood (not recorded which). This TCR derives from a middle-aged man with acute COVID-19.

CDR3 sequence (DNA): TGTGCCAGCTCTGAGATTGGGACAGGGGGCCTTGACGAGCAGTACTTC. Translating gives CASSEIGTGGLDEQYF. The chain recombines TRBV28 with TRBJ2-7; 12 bases line up with TRBD1. There are 16 residues in the CDR3. V shed 8 bases and J 5 bases; nucleotides not matched to a gene: 13. Germline loops: CDR1 MDHEN, CDR2 SYDVKM.